What follows are 3 T cell receptor beta chains derived from one specimen sequenced in a study of T cell responses to AZD1222 COVID-19 vaccine. Assay used: immunoSEQ multiplex PCR; TCRdb lists only in-frame clones, some missing. The sample holds 100,000 to 120,000 clones, over 90% seen once. Sequenced here: peripheral blood, sampled 28 days after the second AZD1222 dose. Receptor source: an adult who received the AZD1222 COVID-19 vaccine.

This clone was counted once. The chain recombines TRBV7-6 with TRBJ2-3; 8 nucleotides align to TRBD1. This CDR3 comprises 18 residues. J gave up 0 bases and V 3 bases, and 11 bases lay outside the gene matches. Germline V gene lookup returns CDR1 SGHVS and CDR2 FNYEAQ. CDR3 amino acids: CASSFRWTGTTSTDTQYF. The CDR3 DNA is TGTGCCAGCAGCTTTCGCTGGACAGGGACCACTAGCACAGATACGCAGTATTTT.

V usage is TRBV6-5 and J usage is TRBJ1-2; no reliable D call. Germline V gene lookup returns CDR1 MNHEY and CDR2 SVGAGI. The CDR3 spans 10 residues. V was trimmed by 6 bases and J by 5 bases, leaving 4 bases between them. CDR3 nucleotide sequence: TGTGCCAGCAGCTCATATGGCTACACCTTC. Translating it yields CASSSYGYTF.

The CDR3 DNA is TGTGCCAGCAGCACCGGACAGGTCAGCACTGAAGCTTTCTTT. This codes for CASSTGQVSTEAFF. The chain has TRBV7-8 and TRBJ1-1, with 7 positions matching TRBD1. Germline CDR1 and CDR2: SGHVS and FQNEAQ. The CDR3 extends over 14 amino acids. With V trimmed by 5 bases and J by 4 bases, 7 bases remained unmatched.